These T cell receptor beta chains were read from a single sample in a study of control samples from healthy donors and cancer patients. Only in-frame clones appear in the TCRdb table, and some are missing; sequencing was by immunoSEQ multiplex PCR. The sample lists 100,000 to 150,000 clones; roughly 92% were seen once. The sequencing input was blood. The source is a man between 18 and 29 years old in good health. Both conserved end residues are part of each CDR3. Fields, in order: D gene, V gene, J gene, CDR3 length, CDR3 protein, CDR3 DNA. A D gene is named only where the DNA matches it firmly.

TRBD2,TRBV10-3,TRBJ2-1,14,CATTPAGGENEQFF,TGTGCCACCACGCCAGCGGGGGGGGAAAATGAGCAGTTCTTC
-,TRBV9,TRBJ2-7,14,CASSRGSRNYEQYF,TGTGCCAGCAGCCGTGGGTCAAGGAACTACGAGCAGTACTTC
TRBD2,TRBV5-1,TRBJ2-1,14,CASRQRGSVDEQFF,TGCGCCAGCAGACAGCGGGGGTCCGTGGATGAGCAGTTCTTC
-,TRBV3-1/TRBV3-2,TRBJ1-2,12,CASSQDEAGYTF,TGTGCCAGCAGCCAAGACGAGGCTGGCTACACCTTC
TRBD1,TRBV6-6,TRBJ1-1,15,CASNRGFGGDTEAFF,TGTGCCAGCAACAGGGGTTTTGGGGGGGACACTGAAGCTTTCTTT
TRBD2,TRBV19,TRBJ2-5,16,CASSTRFSSGQETQYF,TGTGCCAGTAGTACACGGTTTTCTAGCGGTCAAGAGACCCAGTACTTC
TRBD1,TRBV5-1,TRBJ1-5,14,CASSLEGQNQPQHF,TGCGCCAGCAGCTTGGAGGGACAGAATCAGCCCCAGCATTTT
-,TRBV4-1,TRBJ2-2,15,CASSQQDLTTGELFF,TGCGCCAGCAGCCAGCAGGACTTGACGACCGGGGAGCTGTTTTTT
TRBD2,TRBV24-1,TRBJ2-3,17,CATSDFKSGGALDTQYF,TGTGCCACCAGTGATTTTAAGAGCGGGGGGGCCCTAGATACGCAGTATTTT
TRBD2,TRBV9,TRBJ2-7,15,CASSPEAGAHYEQYF,TGTGCCAGCAGCCCCGAAGCGGGGGCGCACTACGAGCAGTACTTC